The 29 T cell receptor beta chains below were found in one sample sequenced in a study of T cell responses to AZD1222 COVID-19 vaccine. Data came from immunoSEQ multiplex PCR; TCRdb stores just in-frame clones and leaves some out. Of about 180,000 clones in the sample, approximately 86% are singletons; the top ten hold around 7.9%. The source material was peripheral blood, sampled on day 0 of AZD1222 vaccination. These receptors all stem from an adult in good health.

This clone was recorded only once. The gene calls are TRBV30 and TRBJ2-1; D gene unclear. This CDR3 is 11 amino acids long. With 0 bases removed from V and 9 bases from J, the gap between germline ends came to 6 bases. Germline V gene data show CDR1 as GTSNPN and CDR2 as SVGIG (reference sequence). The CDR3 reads CAWSVLLEQFF. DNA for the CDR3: TGTGCCTGGAGTGTACTTCTTGAGCAGTTCTTC.

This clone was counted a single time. The CDR3 sequence is CAWSVGQGGGYTF. The CDR3 region has the DNA TGTGCCTGGAGTGTTGGACAGGGAGGAGGCTACACCTTC. V and J are TRBV30 and TRBJ1-2, with TRBD1 matching 8 bases. Germline V gene lookup returns CDR1 GTSNPN and CDR2 SVGIG (reference sequence). V trimming: 0 bases; J trimming: 8 bases; junction bases outside the gene matches: 5. The CDR3 runs to 13 residues. The whole variable domain, remainder taken from reference TRBV30 and TRBJ1-2, is SQTIHQWPATLVQPVGSPLSLECTVEGTSNPNLYWYRQAAGRGLQLLFYSVGIGQISSEVPQNLSASRPQDRQFILSSKKLLLSDSGFYLCAWSVGQGGGYTFGSGTRLTVV.

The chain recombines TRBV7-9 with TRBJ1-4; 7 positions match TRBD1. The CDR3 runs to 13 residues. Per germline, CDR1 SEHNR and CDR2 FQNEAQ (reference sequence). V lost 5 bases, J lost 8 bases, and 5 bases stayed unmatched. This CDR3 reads CASSRDRLEKLFF. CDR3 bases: TGTGCCAGCAGCAGGGACAGATTAGAAAAACTGTTTTTT.

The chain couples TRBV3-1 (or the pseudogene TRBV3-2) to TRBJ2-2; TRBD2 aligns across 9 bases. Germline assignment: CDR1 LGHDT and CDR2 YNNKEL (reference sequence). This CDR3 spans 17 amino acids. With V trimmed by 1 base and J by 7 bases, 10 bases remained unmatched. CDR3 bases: TGTGCCAGCAGCCAAGCAAAGCCGGGACTAGCAATCGGGGAGCTGTTTTTT. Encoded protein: CASSQAKPGLAIGELFF.

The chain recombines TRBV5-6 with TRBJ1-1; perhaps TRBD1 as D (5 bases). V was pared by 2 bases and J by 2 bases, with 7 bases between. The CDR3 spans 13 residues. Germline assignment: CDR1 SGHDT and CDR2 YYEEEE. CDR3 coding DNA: TGTGCCAGCAGCTTAAGGGGAAACACTGAAGCTTTCTTT. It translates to CASSLRGNTEAFF.

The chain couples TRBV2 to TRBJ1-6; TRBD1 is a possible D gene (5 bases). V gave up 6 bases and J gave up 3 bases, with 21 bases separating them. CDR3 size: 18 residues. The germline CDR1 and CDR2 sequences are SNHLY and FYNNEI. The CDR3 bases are TGTGCCAGCAGGGTGTCGATCACCGACAGTGTCTATAATTCACCCCTCCACTTT. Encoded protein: CASRVSITDSVYNSPLHF.

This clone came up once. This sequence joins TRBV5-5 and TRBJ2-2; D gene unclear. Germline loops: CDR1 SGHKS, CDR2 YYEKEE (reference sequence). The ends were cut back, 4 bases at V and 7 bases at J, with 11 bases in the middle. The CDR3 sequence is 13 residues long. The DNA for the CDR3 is TGTGCCAGCAGCCCCGGGCATAGCGGGGAGCTGTTTTTT. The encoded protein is CASSPGHSGELFF.

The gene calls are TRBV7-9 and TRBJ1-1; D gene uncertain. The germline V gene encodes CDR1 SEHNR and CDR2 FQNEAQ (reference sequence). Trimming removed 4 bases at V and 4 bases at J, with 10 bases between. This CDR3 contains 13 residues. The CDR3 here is CASSSTSLTEAFF. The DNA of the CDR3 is TGTGCCAGCAGCTCAACTTCTCTCACTGAAGCTTTCTTT. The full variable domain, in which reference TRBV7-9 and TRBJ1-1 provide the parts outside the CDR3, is DTGVSQNPRHKITKRGQNVTFRCDPISEHNRLYWYRQTLGQGPEFLTYFQNEAQLEKSRLLSDRFSAERPKGSFSTLEIQRTEQGDSAMYLCASSSTSLTEAFFGQGTRLTVV.

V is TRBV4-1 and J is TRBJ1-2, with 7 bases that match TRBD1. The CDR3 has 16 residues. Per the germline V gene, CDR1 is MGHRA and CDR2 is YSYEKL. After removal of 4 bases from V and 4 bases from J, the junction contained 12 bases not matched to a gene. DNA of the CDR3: TGCGCCAGCAGCCCAACAGACAGGGCATTTAGCTATGGCTACACCTTC. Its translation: CASSPTDRAFSYGYTF.

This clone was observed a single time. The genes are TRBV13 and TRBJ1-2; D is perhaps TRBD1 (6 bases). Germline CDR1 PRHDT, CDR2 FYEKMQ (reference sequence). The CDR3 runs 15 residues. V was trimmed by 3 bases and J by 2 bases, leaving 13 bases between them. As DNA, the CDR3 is TGTGCCAGCAGCTTGGGGCAGGGGCCGAACTATGGCTACACCTTC. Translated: CASSLGQGPNYGYTF.

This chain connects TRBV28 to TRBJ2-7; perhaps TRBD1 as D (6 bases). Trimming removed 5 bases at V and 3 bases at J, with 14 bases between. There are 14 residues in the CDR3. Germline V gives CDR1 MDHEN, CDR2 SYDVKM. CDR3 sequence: CASSLSDRYYEQYF. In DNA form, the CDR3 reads TGTGCCAGCAGTCTTTCCGACAGGTACTACGAGCAGTACTTC.

The CDR3, as DNA: TGTGCCAGCAGCCCCCCGACAGGGTATGGTGCTAATGAAAAACTGTTTTTT. Protein product: CASSPPTGYGANEKLFF. The J gene is TRBJ1-4, the V gene TRBV7-8; TRBD1 agrees at 7 bases. Germline loops: CDR1 SGHVS, CDR2 FQNEAQ. The CDR3 sequence is 17 residues long. After removal of 5 bases from V and 3 bases from J, the junction contained 12 bases not matched to a gene.

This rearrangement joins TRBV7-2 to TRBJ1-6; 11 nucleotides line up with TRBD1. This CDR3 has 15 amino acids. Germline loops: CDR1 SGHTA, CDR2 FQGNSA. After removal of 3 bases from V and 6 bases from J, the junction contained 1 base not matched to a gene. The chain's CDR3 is CASSFGTGGNSPLHF. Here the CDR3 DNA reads TGTGCCAGCAGCTTCGGGACAGGGGGTAATTCACCCCTCCACTTT. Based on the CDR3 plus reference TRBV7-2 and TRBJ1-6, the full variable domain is GAGVSQSPSNKVTEKGKDVELRCDPISGHTALYWYRQSLGQGLEFLIYFQGNSAPDKSGLPSDRFSAERTGGSVSTLTIQRTQQEDSAVYLCASSFGTGGNSPLHFGNGTRLTVT.

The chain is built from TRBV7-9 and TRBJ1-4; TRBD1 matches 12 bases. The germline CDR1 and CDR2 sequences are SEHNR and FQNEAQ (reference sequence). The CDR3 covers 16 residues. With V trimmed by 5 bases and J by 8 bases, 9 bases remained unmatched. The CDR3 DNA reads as TGTGCCAGCAGCAGCCGGGACAGGGGGCGTAGAGAAAAACTGTTTTTT. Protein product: CASSSRDRGRREKLFF.

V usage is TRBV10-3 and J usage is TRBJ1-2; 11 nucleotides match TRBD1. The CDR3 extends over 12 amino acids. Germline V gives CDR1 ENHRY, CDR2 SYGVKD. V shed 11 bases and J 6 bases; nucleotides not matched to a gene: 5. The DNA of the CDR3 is TGTGCCGTGGAGGGACAGGGGGATGGCTACACCTTC. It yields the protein CAVEGQGDGYTF.

CDR3 residues: CASSQDPGTYEQYF. In DNA, the CDR3 is TGCGCCAGCAGCCAAGATCCGGGTACCTACGAGCAGTACTTC. This chain links TRBV4-3 with TRBJ2-7; unclear D gene. The length of the CDR3 is 14 residues. Germline values: CDR1 LGHNA, CDR2 YSLEER. V was clipped by 0 bases and J by 2 bases, with 8 bases between them.

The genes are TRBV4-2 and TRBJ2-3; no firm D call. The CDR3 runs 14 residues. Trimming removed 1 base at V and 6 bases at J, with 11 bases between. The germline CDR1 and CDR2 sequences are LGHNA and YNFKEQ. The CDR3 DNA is TGTGCCAGCAGCCAAGGGGTCTCTAGGGATACGCAGTATTTT. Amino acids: CASSQGVSRDTQYF.

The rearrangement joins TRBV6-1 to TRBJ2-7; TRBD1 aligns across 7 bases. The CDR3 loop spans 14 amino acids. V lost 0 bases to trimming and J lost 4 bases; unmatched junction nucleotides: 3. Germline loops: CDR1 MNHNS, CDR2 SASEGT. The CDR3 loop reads CASSEAAGGYEQYF. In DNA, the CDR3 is TGTGCCAGCAGTGAAGCGGCAGGGGGTTACGAGCAGTACTTC.

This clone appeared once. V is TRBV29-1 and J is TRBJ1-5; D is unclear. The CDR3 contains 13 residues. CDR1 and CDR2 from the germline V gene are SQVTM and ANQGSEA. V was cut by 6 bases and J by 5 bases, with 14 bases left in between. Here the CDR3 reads CSVAGGVDQPQHF. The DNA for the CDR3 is TGCAGCGTGGCCGGAGGAGTGGATCAGCCCCAGCATTTT.

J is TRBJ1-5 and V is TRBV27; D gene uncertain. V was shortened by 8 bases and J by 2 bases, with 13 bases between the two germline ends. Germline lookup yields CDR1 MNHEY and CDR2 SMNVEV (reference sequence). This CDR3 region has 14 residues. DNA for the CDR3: TGTGCCAGCGGTAGAATGGGAGGCAATCAGCCCCAGCATTTT. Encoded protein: CASGRMGGNQPQHF.

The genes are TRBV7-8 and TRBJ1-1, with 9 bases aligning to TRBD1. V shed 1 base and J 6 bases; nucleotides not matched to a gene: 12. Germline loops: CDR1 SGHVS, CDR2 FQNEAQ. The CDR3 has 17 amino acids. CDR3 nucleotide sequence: TGTGCCAGCAGCTTAGACAGGACAGGGGCCCGAAGGGCTGAAGCTTTCTTT. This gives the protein CASSLDRTGARRAEAFF.

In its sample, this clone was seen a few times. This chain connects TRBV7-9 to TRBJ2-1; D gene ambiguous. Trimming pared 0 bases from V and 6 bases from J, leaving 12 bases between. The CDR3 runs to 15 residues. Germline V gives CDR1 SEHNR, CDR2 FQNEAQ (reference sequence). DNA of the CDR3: TGTGCCAGCAGCTTAGCAGTCGCCGGTTCCAATGAGCAGTTCTTC. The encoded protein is CASSLAVAGSNEQFF.

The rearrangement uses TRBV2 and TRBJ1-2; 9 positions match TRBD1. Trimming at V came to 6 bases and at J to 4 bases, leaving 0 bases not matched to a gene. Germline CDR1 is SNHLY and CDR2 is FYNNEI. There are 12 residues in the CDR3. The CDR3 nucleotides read TGTGCCAGCAGGGACAGGGGCTATGGCTACACCTTC. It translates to CASRDRGYGYTF.

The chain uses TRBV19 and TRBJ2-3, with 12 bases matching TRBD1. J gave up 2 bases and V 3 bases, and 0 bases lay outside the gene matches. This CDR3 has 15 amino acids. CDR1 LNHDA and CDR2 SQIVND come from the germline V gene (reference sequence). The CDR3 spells CASSMGQGATDTQYF. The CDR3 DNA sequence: TGTGCCAGTAGTATGGGACAGGGGGCCACAGATACGCAGTATTTT.

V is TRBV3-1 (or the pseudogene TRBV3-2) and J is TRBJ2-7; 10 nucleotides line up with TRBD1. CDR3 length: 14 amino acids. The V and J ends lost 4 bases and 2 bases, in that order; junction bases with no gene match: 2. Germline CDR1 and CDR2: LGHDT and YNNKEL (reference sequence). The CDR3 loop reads CASSLGQGTYEQYF. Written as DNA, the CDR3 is TGTGCCAGCAGCCTGGGACAGGGGACCTACGAGCAGTACTTC.

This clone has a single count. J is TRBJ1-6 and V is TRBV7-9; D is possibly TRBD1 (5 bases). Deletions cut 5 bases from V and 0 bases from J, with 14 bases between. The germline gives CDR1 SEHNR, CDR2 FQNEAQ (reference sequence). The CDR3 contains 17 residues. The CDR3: CASSPGTASSYNSPLHF. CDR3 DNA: TGTGCCAGCAGCCCCGGGACGGCCAGCTCCTATAATTCACCCCTCCACTTT. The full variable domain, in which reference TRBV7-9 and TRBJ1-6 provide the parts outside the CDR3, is DTGVSQNPRHKITKRGQNVTFRCDPISEHNRLYWYRQTLGQGPEFLTYFQNEAQLEKSRLLSDRFSAERPKGSFSTLEIQRTEQGDSAMYLCASSPGTASSYNSPLHFGNGTRLTVT.

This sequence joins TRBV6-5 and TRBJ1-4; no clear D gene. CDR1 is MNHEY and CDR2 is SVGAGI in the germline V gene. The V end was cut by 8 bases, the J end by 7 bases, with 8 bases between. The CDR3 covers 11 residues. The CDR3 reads CASGTAEKLFF. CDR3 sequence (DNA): TGTGCCAGCGGAACCGCTGAAAAACTGTTTTTT.

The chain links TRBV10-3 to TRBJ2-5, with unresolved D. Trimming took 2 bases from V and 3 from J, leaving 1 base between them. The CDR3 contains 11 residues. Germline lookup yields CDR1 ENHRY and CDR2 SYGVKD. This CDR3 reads CAISEKETQYF. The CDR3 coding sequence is TGTGCCATCAGTGAGAAAGAGACCCAGTACTTC.

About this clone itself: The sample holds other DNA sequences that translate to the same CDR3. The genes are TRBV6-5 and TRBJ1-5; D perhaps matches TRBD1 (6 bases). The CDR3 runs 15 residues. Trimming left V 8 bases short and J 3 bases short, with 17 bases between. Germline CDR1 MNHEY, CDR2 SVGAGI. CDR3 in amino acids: CASAPSGGPNQPQHF. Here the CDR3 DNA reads TGTGCCAGCGCGCCTTCGGGGGGCCCCAATCAGCCCCAGCATTTT.